These 30 T cell receptor beta chains came from one sample sequenced in a study of read filtering for tumor transcriptome and immune sequencing. The library was built from roughly 400 ng RNA with molecular barcoded adaptors for alpha/delta and beta/gamma chains. From the reads, TCRdb called clonotypes with MiXCR, one entry per CDR3 protein. The table shows 50,000 to 65,000 distinct CDR3 sequences, with approximately 20% occurring only once. The sequenced sample was a population of CD138-negative cells sorted from bone marrow. Source of these receptors: a donor at least 40 years old with multiple myeloma.

This clonotype was picked up a small number of times. The J gene is TRBJ2-5, the V gene TRBV24-1, with 10 bases identical to TRBD2. From germline, CDR1 is KGHDR and CDR2 SFDVKD. The trim removed 4 bases at V and 5 bases at J, leaving 3 bases unmatched. The length of the CDR3 is 14 residues. The CDR3 protein is CATSDPGLAETQYF. CDR3 nucleotides: TGTGCCACCAGTGACCCGGGACTAGCGGAGACCCAGTACTTC.

Regarding this clonotype: This may be a read error, as it is one base from a much larger clone. This rearrangement joins TRBV20-1 to TRBJ2-5; D is ambiguous. The CDR3 totals 14 residues. The germline CDR1 and CDR2 sequences are DFQATT and SNEGSKA (reference sequence). CDR3 sequence: CCGPEVCKQETQYF. The CDR3 nucleotides read TGCTGTGGTCCCGAGGTTTGCAAACAAGAGACCCAGTACTTC.

This chain uses TRBV20-1 with TRBJ1-2; maybe TRBD1 (5 bases). Trimming pared 5 bases from V and 7 bases from J, leaving 17 bases between. Germline assignment: CDR1 DFQATT and CDR2 SNEGSKA (reference sequence). This CDR3 is built from 13 residues. The CDR3 nucleotides are TGCAGTGCTGGGCGGGGGGGAGATCGTGGCTACACCTTC. It specifies CSAGRGGDRGYTF.

By share, this clonotype counts as medium-sized. The chain has TRBV24-1 and TRBJ2-1; D is unclear. The CDR3 is made up of 12 amino acids. V was cut by 9 bases and J by 6 bases, with 11 bases left in between. Germline V gives CDR1 KGHDR, CDR2 SFDVKD. CDR3 loop: CATGAGLNEQFF. The CDR3 DNA is TGTGCCACCGGAGCCGGCCTCAATGAGCAGTTCTTC.

This clonotype was counted many times. V usage is TRBV11-2 and J usage is TRBJ2-3, with 8 bases identical to TRBD2. Germline V gives CDR1 SGHAT, CDR2 FQNNGV. J was trimmed by 3 bases and V by 1 base; bases with no gene match: 9. This CDR3 region has 17 residues. This CDR3 reads CASSLGVSGGLTDTQYF. The CDR3 DNA follows: TGTGCCAGCAGCTTAGGCGTATCGGGGGGGCTAACAGATACGCAGTATTTT.

Notes on this clonotype: At one boundary the junction diverges from the germline segment, which might be a read error. The CDR3 region is CASSQVRPREAQYF. CDR3 nucleotides: TGTGCCAGCAGCCAAGTGCGGCCGCGAGAGGCCCAGTACTTC. J is TRBJ2-5 and V is TRBV3-1; D remains unclear. The CDR3 loop spans 14 amino acids. In germline, CDR1 is LGHDT, CDR2 YNNKEL (reference sequence).

This clonotype was counted a single time. This may be a read error, as it is one base from a much larger clone. The chain has TRBV20-1 and TRBJ2-7; 7 nucleotides line up with TRBD1. The V segment lost 8 bases and the J segment 3 bases; nucleotides outside the gene matches: 7. Germline CDR1 reads DFQATT; CDR2 reads SNEGSKA (reference sequence). CDR3 length: 12 amino acids. The CDR3 nucleotides read TGCAGTACCCAACAGGGGATCTACGAGCAGTACTTC. This translates into CSTQQGIYEQYF.

Turning to this clonotype: A far bigger clonotype differs at one base, so this is likely a read error. The V and J genes are TRBV11-3 and TRBJ2-4, with 7 bases matching TRBD1. Germline CDR1 SGHNT, CDR2 YENEEA. J gave up 8 bases and V 5 bases, and 9 bases lay outside the gene matches. The CDR3 runs 14 residues. CDR3 nucleotide sequence: TGTGCCAGCAGCCCCCGACAGGGTATCCACATTCAGTACTTC. This translates into CASSPRQGIHIQYF. The whole variable domain, remainder taken from reference TRBV11-3 and TRBJ2-4, is EAGVVQSPRYKIIEKKQPVAFWCNPISGHNTLYWYLQNLGQGPELLIRYENEEAVDDSQLPKDRFSAERLKGVDSTLKIQPAELGDSAVYLCASSPRQGIHIQYFGAGTRLSVL.

This clonotype showed up just a few times. V gene TRBV29-1 combines with J gene TRBJ2-4; 7 nucleotides agree with TRBD1. The V gene's germline CDR1 is SQVTM and CDR2 ANQGSEA. The J segment lost 0 bases and the V segment lost 7 bases, leaving 6 bases of the junction unmatched. The CDR3 loop spans 14 amino acids. Written as DNA, the CDR3 is TGCAGCGCCTTGACAGGGTTAGCCAAAAACATTCAGTACTTC. This encodes CSALTGLAKNIQYF. The complete variable domain, with remaining parts taken from reference TRBV29-1 and TRBJ2-4, reads SAVISQKPSRDICQRGTSLTIQCQVDSQVTMMFWYRQQPGQSLTLIATANQGSEATYESGFVIDKFPISRPNLTFSTLTVSNMSPEDSSIYLCSALTGLAKNIQYFGAGTRLSVL.

Comment on this clonotype: One end of the junction fails to match germline, which may point to a read error. The chain carries TRBV6-5 and TRBJ2-1; possibly TRBD2 for D (6 bases). CDR3 size: 15 residues. The germline V gene has CDR1 MNHEY and CDR2 SVGAGI. CDR3 sequence (DNA): TGTGCCAACAGTTCCCCTTCGGGAGTGCGGAATGAGCAGTTCTTC. Amino acid sequence: CANSSPSGVRNEQFF.

This clonotype has at least ten counts. The chain recombines TRBV3-1 with TRBJ2-7; a weak D match, TRBD2 (6 bases). CDR3 length equals 14 residues. The germline gives CDR1 LGHDT, CDR2 YNNKEL (reference sequence). The V end lost 4 bases, the J end lost 1 base, and 11 bases lay between the germline ends. CDR3 DNA sequence: TGTGCCAGCAGCCGCCGGGACTCTTCCTACGAGCAGTACTTC. It translates to CASSRRDSSYEQYF.

This clonotype was seen repeatedly, ten times or more. The genes are TRBV18 and TRBJ2-1; TRBD1 is a possible D gene (5 bases). The germline V and J ends were trimmed by 5 bases and 0 bases, with 11 bases remaining between them. CDR1 is KGHSH, CDR2 LQKENI, per germline. The CDR3 has 15 amino acids. In DNA, the CDR3 is TGTGCCAGCTCAGAGCAGGGTAGCTCCTACAATGAGCAGTTCTTC. Its protein product is CASSEQGSSYNEQFF.

In the case of this clonotype: It may be a read error: a sequence one base away is much more abundant. The gene calls are TRBV5-1 and TRBJ2-2; 8 bases agree with TRBD2. Germline-derived CDR1 and CDR2 are SGHRS and YFSETQ. CDR3 length equals 15 residues. The J segment lost 6 bases and the V segment lost 6 bases, leaving 10 bases of the junction unmatched. In nucleotides, the CDR3 is TGCGCCAGCAACTCGGGAGGGACTATCGCCGGGGAGCTGTTTTTT. This gives the protein CASNSGGTIAGELFF.

The chain combines TRBV5-5 with TRBJ1-2; D might be TRBD1 (5 bases). Per the germline V gene, CDR1 is SGHKS and CDR2 is YYEKEE (reference sequence). This CDR3 is built from 14 residues. With 0 bases removed from V and 3 bases from J, the gap between germline ends came to 9 bases. CDR3 protein: CASSLEQGHYGYTF. As DNA, the CDR3 is TGTGCCAGCAGCTTGGAGCAGGGCCACTATGGCTACACCTTC.

The genes are TRBV5-1 and TRBJ1-3; 11 bases are a match to TRBD1. The germline V gene has CDR1 SGHRS and CDR2 YFSETQ. The V gene end was trimmed by 3 bases and the J gene end by 4 bases; junction bases not matched to a gene: 3. The CDR3 is 15 residues long. CDR3 DNA sequence: TGCGCCAGCAGCTCGGGACAGGGGGTCGGAAACACCATATATTTT. It yields the protein CASSSGQGVGNTIYF.

This clonotype was seen at least ten times. This chain connects TRBV20-1 to TRBJ1-1; D not certain. CDR1 and CDR2 (germline): DFQATT, SNEGSKA (reference sequence). The V and J ends lost 6 bases and 1 base respectively, with 9 bases between them. CDR3 length equals 12 residues. The CDR3: CSAKQTNTEAFF. DNA of the CDR3: TGCAGTGCGAAACAAACGAACACTGAAGCTTTCTTT.

This clonotype was counted between two and nine times. The chain links TRBV5-4 to TRBJ2-7, with TRBD2 identical over 10 bases. The germline gives CDR1 SGHNT, CDR2 YYREEE (reference sequence). The CDR3 length is 14 residues. V was pared by 1 base and J by 3 bases, with 1 base of the junction left unmatched. CDR3 sequence: CASSLIAGGYEQYF. CDR3 DNA sequence: TGTGCCAGCAGCTTGATAGCGGGGGGCTACGAGCAGTACTTC. Full variable domain (remainder filled in from reference TRBV5-4 and TRBJ2-7): ETGVTQSPTHLIKTRGQQVTLRCSSQSGHNTVSWYQQALGQGPQFIFQYYREEENGRGNFPPRFSGLQFPNYSSELNVNALELDDSALYLCASSLIAGGYEQYFGPGTRLTVT.

This clonotype was seen repeatedly, ten times or more. This chain links TRBV28 with TRBJ2-3; D is possibly TRBD2 (6 bases). From germline, CDR1 is MDHEN and CDR2 SYDVKM. V was clipped by 4 bases and J by 5 bases, with 10 bases between them. The CDR3 is made up of 13 amino acids. CDR3 coding DNA: TGTGCCAGCAGTTCGCCTAGCGAAGATACGCAGTATTTT. Amino acids: CASSSPSEDTQYF.

V is TRBV5-1 and J is TRBJ2-7; 12 bases are a match to TRBD2. CDR3 length: 14 amino acids. The germline CDR1 and CDR2 sequences are SGHRS and YFSETQ. The J segment lost 7 bases and the V segment lost 4 bases, leaving 6 bases of the junction unmatched. CDR3 sequence (DNA): TGCGCCAGCAGCCTAGCGGGGGGGTACAATGAGCAGTACTTC. This gives the protein CASSLAGGYNEQYF.

In regard to this clonotype: The junction differs from germline at one of its ends, possibly a read error. The chain employs TRBV14 and TRBJ2-2; the match to TRBD2 covers 12 bases. CDR3 size: 16 residues. The V gene's germline CDR1 is SGHDN and CDR2 FVKESK. For the CDR3, the DNA is TGTGCCAGCAGCCAAGGACTAGCGGGGGCCTCCGGGAAGCTGTTTTTT. Protein product: CASSQGLAGASGKLFF.

This clonotype appeared many times. In DNA form, the CDR3 reads TGTGCCAGCACCCCAAGCTCCTACAATGAGCAGTTCTTC. It specifies CASTPSSYNEQFF. This chain uses TRBV2 with TRBJ2-1; D is ambiguous. The germline gives CDR1 SNHLY, CDR2 FYNNEI. V lost 7 bases to trimming and J lost 0 bases, with 7 bases between them. This CDR3 region has 13 residues.

This clonotype was seen many times. The rearrangement uses TRBV11-2 and TRBJ2-1; the match to TRBD2 covers 13 bases. This CDR3 has 16 amino acids. V was pared by 5 bases and J by 8 bases, with 9 bases of the junction left unmatched. Germline values: CDR1 SGHAT, CDR2 FQNNGV. The CDR3 loop reads CASSAIGTSGIDEQFF. The CDR3 DNA is TGTGCCAGCAGCGCAATCGGGACTAGCGGGATAGATGAGCAGTTCTTC. The full variable domain, with the rest looked up from reference TRBV11-2 and TRBJ2-1, is EAGVAQSPRYKIIEKRQSVAFWCNPISGHATLYWYQQILGQGPKLLIQFQNNGVVDDSQLPKDRFSAERLKGVDSTLKIQPAKLEDSAVYLCASSAIGTSGIDEQFFGPGTRLTVL.

This clonotype was recorded a few times. A much larger clone is a single base away; this may be a read error. The chain carries TRBV10-3 and TRBJ2-7; 9 nucleotides match TRBD1. Germline-derived CDR1 and CDR2 are ENHRY and SYGVKD. V gave up 4 bases and J gave up 6 bases; unmatched junction bases: 7. This CDR3 is 14 amino acids long. The CDR3 DNA sequence: TGTGCCATCAGTGGACAGGGGGTCTCAGGCGAGCAGTACTTC. It encodes CAISGQGVSGEQYF.

This clonotype was counted at least ten times. CDR3 in amino acids: CASSFLTSGKAGANVLTF. DNA for the CDR3: TGTGCCAGCAGCTTTTTGACTAGCGGGAAGGCTGGGGCCAACGTCCTGACTTTC. The chain carries TRBV11-3 and TRBJ2-6, with 11 positions matching TRBD2. The J segment lost 2 bases and the V segment lost 3 bases, leaving 6 bases of the junction unmatched. Germline CDR1 and CDR2: SGHNT and YENEEA. The CDR3 is made up of 18 amino acids.

Ten or more counts support this clonotype. The chain uses TRBV19 and TRBJ1-1, with D hard to call. The CDR3 has 13 amino acids. Per germline, CDR1 LNHDA and CDR2 SQIVND (reference sequence). V lost 5 bases and J lost 1, with 8 bases in between. The CDR3 region has the DNA TGTGCCAGTAGTCCCAGGACGAACACTGAAGCTTTCTTT. This sequence encodes CASSPRTNTEAFF. The full variable domain, in which reference TRBV19 and TRBJ1-1 provide the parts outside the CDR3, is DGGITQSPKYLFRKEGQNVTLSCEQNLNHDAMYWYRQDPGQGLRLIYYSQIVNDFQKGDIAEGYSVSREKKESFPLTVTSAQKNPTAFYLCASSPRTNTEAFFGQGTRLTVV.

Remarks on this clonotype: A much larger clonotype is one base distant, so this may be a read error. The chain has TRBV20-1 and TRBJ1-2; 8 nucleotides match TRBD1. V lost 8 bases and J lost 2; bases outside the gene matches: 13. This CDR3 has 15 residues. Germline assignment: CDR1 DFQATT and CDR2 SNEGSKA (reference sequence). In DNA, the CDR3 is TGCAGTACAACCGGGACAGGAAAGCCCAACTATGGCTACACCTTC. It codes for CSTTGTGKPNYGYTF.

This clonotype was recorded at least ten times. The CDR3: CSARGTSIPNEQFF. CDR3 DNA: TGCAGTGCTAGGGGGACTAGTATTCCCAATGAGCAGTTCTTC. The V and J genes are TRBV20-1 and TRBJ2-1; TRBD2 aligns across 8 bases. There are 14 residues in the CDR3. The germline CDR1 and CDR2 sequences are DFQATT and SNEGSKA (reference sequence). Trimming cost V 3 bases and J 6 bases; bases outside gene matches: 7.

The rearrangement joins TRBV19 to TRBJ2-7; D is unresolved. V was trimmed by 5 bases and J by 1 base, leaving 9 bases between them. The V gene's germline CDR1 is LNHDA and CDR2 SQIVND (reference sequence). There are 13 residues in the CDR3. The chain's CDR3 is CASSVLPSYEQYF. CDR3 DNA sequence: TGTGCCAGTAGTGTCCTCCCTTCCTACGAGCAGTACTTC.

This clonotype has a count of ten or more. The J gene is TRBJ2-3, the V gene TRBV4-2, with 9 bases matching TRBD2. Germline V CDR1 and CDR2: LGHNA, YNFKEQ. CDR3 length: 19 amino acids. V was pared by 0 bases and J by 0 bases, with 10 bases of the junction left unmatched. The CDR3 spells CASSQDRLAGPASTDTQYF. The CDR3 nucleotides are TGTGCCAGCAGCCAAGATCGGCTAGCGGGACCTGCTAGCACAGATACGCAGTATTTT.

This clonotype showed up many times. The rearrangement uses TRBV12-5 and TRBJ2-2; TRBD1 matches at 9 bases. The CDR3 is made up of 21 amino acids. The junction had 18 bases not matched to a gene; V was cut back by 0 bases and J by 4 bases. Per the germline V gene, CDR1 is LGHNT and CDR2 is FRNRAP. CDR3 in amino acids: CASGLVLPNFGTGSVTGELFF. The CDR3 DNA reads TGTGCTAGTGGTTTGGTACTCCCCAACTTCGGGACAGGGTCGGTCACCGGGGAGCTGTTTTTT.